The 20 T cell receptor beta chains below come from one sample, sequenced in a study of siplizumab effects on memory and regulatory T cells. Generated by immunoSEQ multiplex PCR, the TCRdb table keeps only in-frame clones and is missing some. Counted here are 100,000 or so clones, 92% occurring once; the ten biggest clones make up approximately 0.71%. Input material: Tregs sorted from blood. These receptors all stem from a human donor in good health.

The chain has TRBV18 and TRBJ1-5; 7 bases map to TRBD1. Looked up from germline, CDR1 is KGHSH and CDR2 is LQKENI. The length of the CDR3 is 18 residues. J gave up 2 bases and V 6 bases, and 16 bases lay outside the gene matches. The CDR3 nucleotides are TGTGCCAGCTCCCTCACTCGACAGGGAGGGGTTGGCAATCAGCCCCAGCATTTT. It is translated as CASSLTRQGGVGNQPQHF. The complete variable domain, with remaining parts taken from reference TRBV18 and TRBJ1-5, reads NAGVMQNPRHLVRRRGQEARLRCSPMKGHSHVYWYRQLPEEGLKFMVYLQKENIIDESGMPKERFSAEFPKEGPSILRIQQVVRGDSAAYFCASSLTRQGGVGNQPQHFGDGTRLSIL.

The chain's CDR3 is CASSLRTGGEKLFF. As DNA, the CDR3 is TGTGCCAGCAGTCTTCGGACAGGGGGGGAAAAACTGTTTTTT. J is TRBJ1-4 and V is TRBV28; 10 nucleotides align to TRBD1. This CDR3 is built from 14 residues. V trimming: 5 bases; J trimming: 8 bases; junction bases outside the gene matches: 5. In germline, CDR1 is MDHEN, CDR2 SYDVKM.

This clone was counted once. The V and J genes are TRBV5-1 and TRBJ2-3; either TRBD1 or TRBD2 may supply D (5 bases each). The V gene lost 4 bases and the J gene lost 0 bases, with 15 bases spanning the gap. This CDR3 region has 16 residues. Germline V gene data show CDR1 as SGHRS and CDR2 as YFSETQ. CDR3 nucleotide sequence: TGCGCCAGCAGCGCCGGGGCGGCCTATAGCACAGATACGCAGTATTTT. Translating it yields CASSAGAAYSTDTQYF.

J is TRBJ2-6 and V is TRBV19; TRBD1 matches at 9 bases. The trim removed 10 bases at V and 2 bases at J, leaving 18 bases unmatched. From germline, CDR1 is LNHDA and CDR2 SQIVND (reference sequence). The CDR3 runs to 19 residues. CDR3 sequence: CATRSWTGELVTGANVLTF. The CDR3 coding sequence is TGTGCCACCCGGTCGTGGACAGGGGAATTGGTGACTGGGGCCAACGTCCTGACTTTC.

V usage is TRBV9 and J usage is TRBJ2-1, with 7 bases matching TRBD2. The CDR3 is made up of 19 amino acids. The germline V gene has CDR1 SGDLS and CDR2 YYNGEE. The V segment lost 6 bases and the J segment 7 bases; nucleotides outside the gene matches: 25. CDR3 in DNA: TGTGCCAGCACCTCCTCGGCGCTAGCGGCCTCCAGCAACCAGAATGAGCAGTTCTTC. This sequence encodes CASTSSALAASSNQNEQFF.

This rearrangement joins TRBV28 to TRBJ1-1; TRBD1 is a possible D gene (6 bases). CDR3 length: 15 residues. Germline V lookup: CDR1 MDHEN, CDR2 SYDVKM. Trimming took off 6 bases at V and 5 bases at J, with 19 bases between the two ends. The CDR3: CASSLGVGGVTEAFF. CDR3 in DNA: TGTGCCAGCAGCCTCGGGGTTGGGGGCGTGACTGAAGCTTTCTTT.

This clone was detected only a few times. This sequence joins TRBV12-2 and TRBJ2-2; TRBD1, the table's D call, was not compared with the DNA. TRBV12-2 is recorded as a pseudogene. The length of the CDR3 is 18 residues. CDR3 nucleotide sequence: TGTGCAAGTCGTCCTATCAACGAACAGGGGGACTACACCGGGGAGCTGTTTTTT. This codes for CASRPINEQGDYTGELFF.

V gene TRBV7-6 combines with J gene TRBJ2-1, with 8 bases that match TRBD2. Germline V gene sequence: CDR1 SGHVS, CDR2 FNYEAQ. The CDR3 runs 15 residues. The V segment lost 2 bases and the J segment 6 bases; nucleotides outside the gene matches: 6. This chain's CDR3 is CASSLPGRAGNEQFF. CDR3 coding DNA: TGTGCCAGCAGCTTACCCGGGAGGGCTGGCAATGAGCAGTTCTTC. The full variable domain, with the rest looked up from reference TRBV7-6 and TRBJ2-1, is GAGVSQSPRYKVTKRGQDVALRCDPISGHVSLYWYRQALGQGPEFLTYFNYEAQQDKSGLPNDRFSAERPEGSISTLTIQRTEQRDSAMYRCASSLPGRAGNEQFFGPGTRLTVL.

The chain uses TRBV4-2 and TRBJ2-7; the match to TRBD2 covers 7 bases. Germline V gene sequence: CDR1 LGHNA, CDR2 YNFKEQ. This CDR3 comprises 15 residues. Trimming cost V 0 bases and J 3 bases; bases outside gene matches: 5. The CDR3 region is CASSQDLAGYYEQYF. In nucleotides, the CDR3 is TGTGCCAGCAGCCAAGATTTAGCGGGCTACTACGAGCAGTACTTC.

This clone showed up just a few times. The chain joins TRBV5-6 to TRBJ2-7; D ambiguous. The CDR3 runs to 15 residues. V was pared by 3 bases and J by 0 bases, with 13 bases between. The germline V gene has CDR1 SGHDT and CDR2 YYEEEE. CDR3 nucleotide sequence: TGTGCCAGCAGCTCCCCCACGCAGAACTCCTACGAGCAGTACTTC. Its translation is CASSSPTQNSYEQYF.

The chain uses TRBV27 and TRBJ2-3, with 11 nucleotides matching TRBD1. The junction had 4 bases not matched to a gene; V was cut back by 3 bases and J by 5 bases. CDR3 length equals 15 residues. From germline, CDR1 is MNHEY and CDR2 SMNVEV (reference sequence). The CDR3 nucleotides are TGTGCCAGCAGTTTTTGGGGACAGGGGGTAGATACGCAGTATTTT. It translates to CASSFWGQGVDTQYF.

The rearrangement joins TRBV2 to TRBJ2-1, with 9 bases that match TRBD2. Germline CDR1 SNHLY, CDR2 FYNNEI. V was pared by 6 bases and J by 6 bases, with 9 bases of the junction left unmatched. The CDR3 extends over 15 amino acids. The CDR3 loop is CASSERLAVGNEQFF. For the CDR3, the DNA is TGTGCCAGCAGCGAAAGACTAGCGGTAGGCAATGAGCAGTTCTTC.

CDR3 residues: CASSLNSIGYTF. The DNA of the CDR3 is TGTGCCAGCAGCTTAAACAGTATTGGCTACACCTTC. The chain is built from TRBV7-8 and TRBJ1-2; D is unclear. With 2 bases removed from V and 7 bases from J, the gap between germline ends came to 8 bases. CDR1 is SGHVS and CDR2 is FQNEAQ in the germline V gene. This CDR3 has 12 residues.

The chain carries TRBV14 and TRBJ2-5; D might be TRBD2 (6 bases). Germline assignment: CDR1 SGHDN and CDR2 FVKESK. CDR3 size: 15 residues. V was shortened by 2 bases and J by 7 bases, with 17 bases between the two germline ends. The CDR3 DNA reads as TGTGCCAGCAGCCAACCCGGACGGATGGGGGGGACCCAGTACTTC. This translates into CASSQPGRMGGTQYF.

The chain joins TRBV7-9 to TRBJ1-2; D is unclear. The germline V gene has CDR1 SEHNR and CDR2 FQNEAQ (reference sequence). V lost 2 bases to trimming and J lost 7 bases, with 11 bases between them. There are 13 residues in the CDR3. DNA for the CDR3: TGTGCCAGCAGCTTAATGTGGGGTGGTGGCTACACCTTC. The encoded protein is CASSLMWGGGYTF.

The chain joins TRBV6-1 to TRBJ2-1; D may correspond to TRBD1 or TRBD2 (5 bases each). The length of the CDR3 is 14 residues. Germline assignment: CDR1 MNHNS and CDR2 SASEGT. V lost 6 bases to trimming and J lost 4 bases, with 13 bases between them. The CDR3 nucleotides read TGTGCCAGCAGCTTAGAGGGGATGTACAATGAGCAGTTCTTC. Amino acid sequence: CASSLEGMYNEQFF.

The chain recombines TRBV21-1 with TRBJ2-1; the table's D call, TRBD1, has no DNA check behind it. TRBV21-1 is a known pseudogene. The CDR3 consists of 17 residues. In DNA form, the CDR3 reads TGTGCCAGCAGCGGACGCTACAGGGGAGGTCACTACAATGAGCAGTTCTTC. It is translated as CASSGRYRGGHYNEQFF.

The gene calls are TRBV2 and TRBJ2-3; D is undetermined. CDR3 size: 11 residues. CDR1 SNHLY and CDR2 FYNNEI come from the germline V gene. Deletions cut 4 bases from V and 4 bases from J, with 3 bases between. The CDR3 loop reads CASSVADTQYF. In DNA, the CDR3 is TGTGCCAGCAGTGTCGCAGATACGCAGTATTTT. Combining the CDR3 with reference TRBV2 and TRBJ2-3 gives the whole variable domain EPEVTQTPSHQVTQMGQEVILRCVPISNHLYFYWYRQILGQKVEFLVSFYNNEISEKSEIFDDQFSVERPDGSNFTLKIRSTKLEDSAMYFCASSVADTQYFGPGTRLTVL.

This clone was seen once. The chain links TRBV19 to TRBJ1-2, with D tentatively TRBD1 (5 bases). CDR1 is LNHDA and CDR2 is SQIVND in the germline V gene (reference sequence). V shed 1 base and J shed 4 bases, with 10 bases lying between them. This CDR3 region has 14 residues. The CDR3 DNA is TGTGCCAGTAGTATAGGGGGGTCCAGCTATGGCTACACCTTC. Translating it yields CASSIGGSSYGYTF.

The chain employs TRBV27 and TRBJ1-5; 8 bases are shared with TRBD1. This CDR3 region has 16 residues. Looked up from germline, CDR1 is MNHEY and CDR2 is SMNVEV (reference sequence). Losses at the gene ends were 1 base for V and 4 bases for J; bases not matched to a gene: 6. The CDR3 nucleotides read TGTGCCAGCAGTTTATATGGACAGGGACCTAATCAGCCCCAGCATTTT. Residues: CASSLYGQGPNQPQHF.